These T cell receptor beta chains were read from a single sample in a study of identical twins. TCRdb reprocessed the 5' RACE reads via MiXCR and lists one record per CDR3 protein. The table lists about 700,000 distinct CDR3 sequences, 5.5% to 6.5% of them singletons. Material: naive T cells sorted from blood. The receptor source for this set is a young man in good health. Each CDR3 is given with its conserved first and last residue. Each record gives: D gene, V gene, J gene, clone size, CDR3 DNA, CDR3 protein. A D gene is named only where the DNA matches it firmly. Not all rows give a size; the values are once, few, many and, for expanded clones, a class.

>TRBD2|TRBV4-2|TRBJ2-3|many
TGTGCCAGCAGCCCCCAAACGACTAGCGCACGCACAGATACGCAGTATTTT
CASSPQTTSARTDTQYF
>NA|TRBV28|TRBJ1-5|NA
TGTGCCAGTGATGCCCTAGGGCTAGGCAATCAGCCCCAGCATTTT
CASDALGLGNQPQHF
>TRBD2|TRBV6-1|TRBJ2-7|few
TGTGCCAGCAGAATTCTAGCGGGAGTCTCCTACGAGCAGTACTTC
CASRILAGVSYEQYF
>TRBD2|TRBV7-6|TRBJ2-1|many
TGTGCCAGCAGCTTATTGGTAGCGGGAGCGGACAATGAGCAGTTCTTC
CASSLLVAGADNEQFF
>NA|TRBV7-2|TRBJ1-5|NA
TGTGCCAGCAGCCCCGGGCGGGTACATCAGCCCCAGCATTTT
CASSPGRVHQPQHF
>NA|TRBV7-2|TRBJ2-5|few
TGTGCCAGCAGCTTATCGGGCCATGAGACCCAGTACTTC
CASSLSGHETQYF
>NA|TRBV29-1|TRBJ2-5|many
TGCAGCGCCCGGACAGTGACGCAAGAGACCCAGTACTTC
CSARTVTQETQYF
>NA|TRBV12-3/TRBV12-4|TRBJ2-3|few
TGTGCCAGCAGCCTGCGGGAAGATACGCAGTATTTT
CASSLREDTQYF
>TRBD1|TRBV5-1|TRBJ2-5|few
TGCGCCAGCAGTCCGGGACAGGGGGCCCCTGAAGAGACCCAGTACTTC
CASSPGQGAPEETQYF
>NA|TRBV6-2/TRBV6-3|TRBJ2-7|few
TGTGCCAGCAGTTACTTACAGGGAGCTGCCTCCTACGAGCAGTACTTC
CASSYLQGAASYEQYF
>TRBD2|TRBV5-1|TRBJ2-2|many
TGCGCCAGCAGCCCCAGGGCGGGAGCCGGAGGGGAGCTGTTTTTT
CASSPRAGAGGELFF
>TRBD2|TRBV4-1|TRBJ2-1|few
TGCGCCAGCAGCCAAGAGGGACTAGTTACCTATGAGCAGTTCTTC
CASSQEGLVTYEQFF
>TRBD2|TRBV10-3|TRBJ2-3|NA
TGTGCCATCAGTGAGCCCTCCCGGGCCTCCATAGCGGGAAGAGTCGAAGATACGCAGTATTTT
CAISEPSRASIAGRVEDTQYF
>NA|TRBV6-6|TRBJ1-2|few
TGTGCCAGCAGTTACTCCTCAGGGAATGGCTACACCTTC
CASSYSSGNGYTF
>TRBD2|TRBV5-1|TRBJ2-3|many
TGCGCCAGCAGTCCACCGGGACTAGCGGTCACAGATACGCAGTATTTT
CASSPPGLAVTDTQYF
>NA|TRBV7-2|TRBJ2-7|few
TGTGCCAGCAGCTTTAGACGGGAGAGTAACGAGCAGTACTTC
CASSFRRESNEQYF
>TRBD1|TRBV5-1|TRBJ2-4|few
TGCGCCAGCAGCCTGGGGGACAGGGTGGTCGAAAACATTCAGTACTTC
CASSLGDRVVENIQYF
>NA|TRBV12-3/TRBV12-4|TRBJ1-2|many
TGTGCCAGCACCACGCAACCCCGGGGACTCCCACGGGGTGGCTACACCTTC
CASTTQPRGLPRGGYTF
>NA|TRBV20-1|TRBJ2-6|few
TGCAGTGCTCCAGGATTGGAGTCTGGGGCCAACGTCCTGACTTTC
CSAPGLESGANVLTF
>TRBD2|TRBV7-9|TRBJ2-2|many
TGTGCCAGCAGCCCCCCGGTTCGACTCGGGAGGGCCGGGGAGCTGTTTTTT
CASSPPVRLGRAGELFF
>NA|TRBV5-1|TRBJ2-1|many
TGCGCCAGCAGCTTAATCGAAGTTGAAAATGAGCAGTTCTTC
CASSLIEVENEQFF
>NA|TRBV10-3|TRBJ2-7|NA
TGTGCCATCAGTGAGTCGGTAAGCTACGAGCAGTACTTC
CAISESVSYEQYF
>NA|TRBV5-1|TRBJ2-5|many
TGCGCCAGCAGCGACGTACGGGAACAGACCCAGTACTTC
CASSDVREQTQYF
>TRBD2|TRBV15|TRBJ2-7|NA
TGTGCCACCAGCATCCAAGCTGGGGGACTAGCGGAGAGGAGCTCCTACGAGCAGTACTTC
CATSIQAGGLAERSSYEQYF
>NA|TRBV5-1|TRBJ2-7|few
TGCGCCAGCAGCCGCCGCCCCCCCTACGAGCAGTACTTC
CASSRRPPYEQYF
>TRBD1|TRBV20-1|TRBJ2-5|many
TGCAGTGCTAGAGGCGGGACAGGGAGTTCGGAGACCCAGTACTTC
CSARGGTGSSETQYF
>TRBD2|TRBV5-1|TRBJ2-5|many
TGCGCCAGCAGCTTGGAGGGACTAGCGGTACAAGAGACCCAGTACTTC
CASSLEGLAVQETQYF
>TRBD2|TRBV29-1|TRBJ2-5|few
TGCAGCGTTCTAGCGGGAGGGGGAACCCAGTACTTC
CSVLAGGGTQYF
>NA|TRBV27|TRBJ2-3|many
TGTGCCAGCAGGCAGGGACACGGGGGTACGCAGTATTTT
CASRQGHGGTQYF
>NA|TRBV18|TRBJ1-3|once
TGTGCCAGCTCACCACCAGGGATCAGCTCTGGAAACACCATATATTTT
CASSPPGISSGNTIYF
>NA|TRBV12-3/TRBV12-4|TRBJ2-3|NA
TGTGCCAGCAGTTTCAGGGACCCTCAAGAAGATACGCAGTATTTT
CASSFRDPQEDTQYF
>NA|TRBV6-2/TRBV6-3|TRBJ2-1|few
TGTGCCAGCAGGCAGACTACCACCTACAATGAGCAGTTCTTC
CASRQTTTYNEQFF
>NA|TRBV6-5|TRBJ2-2|few
TGTGCCAGCAGTTATTATCCCGGGGAGCTGTTTTTT
CASSYYPGELFF
>NA|TRBV20-1|TRBJ2-1|many
TGCAGTGCTAGAGGGGATTTTGGACAGTTGTTCTTC
CSARGDFGQLFF
>NA|TRBV30|TRBJ2-2|few
TGTGCCTGGCGGGAGAACACCGGGGAGCTGTTTTTT
CAWRENTGELFF
>TRBD1|TRBV20-1|TRBJ1-4|many
TGCAGTGCTAGGGTTATCGGCCAGGGGGTCGGAGAAAAACTGTTTTTT
CSARVIGQGVGEKLFF
>NA|TRBV9|TRBJ2-1|NA
TGTGCCAGCAGTCCCGACATAACTAGCTTGCGACACAATGAGCAGTTCTTC
CASSPDITSLRHNEQFF
>NA|TRBV7-2|TRBJ1-3|NA
TGTGCCAGCAGCTTTTTTCGACAGCCCAGCTCTGGAAACACCATATATTTT
CASSFFRQPSSGNTIYF
>TRBD1|TRBV30|TRBJ1-2|few
TGTGCCTGGAGTGTTGGACAGGGAGAAGGCTACACCTTC
CAWSVGQGEGYTF
>NA|TRBV29-1|TRBJ1-2|many
TGCAGCGTTGAAGGACGACAGGGCTACACCTTC
CSVEGRQGYTF
>TRBD1|TRBV28|TRBJ2-7|many
TGTGCCAGCACCCTTGGCCCGGGACAGGCAACCTACGAGCAGTACTTC
CASTLGPGQATYEQYF
>TRBD2|TRBV14|TRBJ2-7|few
TGTGCCAGCAGCCAAGGACTAGCGTTTTCCTACGAGCAGTACTTC
CASSQGLAFSYEQYF
>NA|TRBV5-1|TRBJ1-1|many
TGCGCCAGCAGCTTGGAGGGGTCGGGATCCACTGAAGCTTTCTTT
CASSLEGSGSTEAFF
>NA|TRBV24-1|TRBJ1-5|few
TGTGCCACCAGTGATAGGGGGGCCGGCAATCAGCCCCAGCATTTT
CATSDRGAGNQPQHF
>TRBD1|TRBV29-1|TRBJ2-2|many
TGCAGCGTTGCAGGCCCGGGACAGGGAGGCGGGGAGCTGTTTTTT
CSVAGPGQGGGELFF
>TRBD2|TRBV10-3|TRBJ2-6|NA
TGTGCCATCAGTTCGGGGGGGGTGAGTCCTGGGGCCAACGTCCTGACTTTC
CAISSGGVSPGANVLTF
>NA|TRBV14|TRBJ2-3|many
TGTGCCAGCAGCCAAGTCCCGACCCACCACTGGGATACGCAGTATTTT
CASSQVPTHHWDTQYF
>TRBD2|TRBV6-1|TRBJ2-1|few
TGTGCCAGCAGTCATACAAGGACTAGCGCCTATCCCCCAGGGTTCTTC
CASSHTRTSAYPPGFF
>NA|TRBV19|TRBJ1-4|NA
TGTGCCAGTGGATGGGGGGAAAAACTGTTTTTT
CASGWGEKLFF
>NA|TRBV5-1|TRBJ2-1|many
TGCGCCAGCAGCTTGGAAGCGGCGAGCTCCTACAATGAGCAGTTCTTC
CASSLEAASSYNEQFF